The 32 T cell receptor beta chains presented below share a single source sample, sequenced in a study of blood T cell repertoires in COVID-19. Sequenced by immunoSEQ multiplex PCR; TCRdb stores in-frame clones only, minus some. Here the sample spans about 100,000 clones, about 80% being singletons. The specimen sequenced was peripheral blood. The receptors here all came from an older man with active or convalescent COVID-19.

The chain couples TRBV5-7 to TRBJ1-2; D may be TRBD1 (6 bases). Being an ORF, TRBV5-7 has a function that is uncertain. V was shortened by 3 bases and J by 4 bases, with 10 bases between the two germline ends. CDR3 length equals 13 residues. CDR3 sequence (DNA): TGTGCCAGCAGCTCAGGGGTTTGCTATGGCTACACCTTC. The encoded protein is CASSSGVCYGYTF.

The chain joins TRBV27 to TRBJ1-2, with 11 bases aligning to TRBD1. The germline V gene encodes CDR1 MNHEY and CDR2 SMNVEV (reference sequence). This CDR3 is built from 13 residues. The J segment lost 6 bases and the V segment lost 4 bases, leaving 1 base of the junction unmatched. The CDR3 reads CASSSDRGHGYTF. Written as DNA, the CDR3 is TGTGCCAGCAGTTCGGACAGGGGGCATGGCTACACCTTC.

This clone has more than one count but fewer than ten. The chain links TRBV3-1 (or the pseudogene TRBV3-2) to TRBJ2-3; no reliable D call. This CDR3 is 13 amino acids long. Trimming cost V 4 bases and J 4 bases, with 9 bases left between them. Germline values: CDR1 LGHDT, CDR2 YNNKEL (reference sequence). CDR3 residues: CASSPISADTQYF. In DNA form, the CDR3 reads TGTGCCAGCAGCCCGATCTCGGCAGATACGCAGTATTTT.

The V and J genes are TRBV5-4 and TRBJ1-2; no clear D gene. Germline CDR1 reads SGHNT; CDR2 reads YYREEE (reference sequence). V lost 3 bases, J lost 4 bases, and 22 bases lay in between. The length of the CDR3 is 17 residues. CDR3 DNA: TGTGCCAGCAGCTCCCGGCGGGTCCCCCTCGTTTTCTATGGCTACACCTTC. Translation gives CASSSRRVPLVFYGYTF.

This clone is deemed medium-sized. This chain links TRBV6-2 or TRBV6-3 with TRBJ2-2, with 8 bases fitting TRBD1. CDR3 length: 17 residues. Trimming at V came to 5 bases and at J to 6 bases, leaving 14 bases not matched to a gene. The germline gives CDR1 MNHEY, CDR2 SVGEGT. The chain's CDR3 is CASSQDLDRAVSGELFF. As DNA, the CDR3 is TGTGCCAGCAGTCAGGACTTGGACAGGGCGGTTTCCGGGGAGCTGTTTTTT.

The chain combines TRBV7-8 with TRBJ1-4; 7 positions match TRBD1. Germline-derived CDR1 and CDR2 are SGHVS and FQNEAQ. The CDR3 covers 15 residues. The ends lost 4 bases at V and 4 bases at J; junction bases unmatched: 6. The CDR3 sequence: CASSSRGQNNEKLFF. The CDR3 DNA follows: TGTGCCAGCAGCTCCCGGGGACAGAATAATGAAAAACTGTTTTTT.

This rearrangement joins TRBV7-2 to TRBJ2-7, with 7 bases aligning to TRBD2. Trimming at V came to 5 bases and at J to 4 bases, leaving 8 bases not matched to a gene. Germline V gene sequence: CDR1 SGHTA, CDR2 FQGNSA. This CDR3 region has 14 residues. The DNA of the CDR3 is TGTGCCAGCAGCGAAGTCACGGGGGGATACGAGCAGTACTTC. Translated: CASSEVTGGYEQYF.

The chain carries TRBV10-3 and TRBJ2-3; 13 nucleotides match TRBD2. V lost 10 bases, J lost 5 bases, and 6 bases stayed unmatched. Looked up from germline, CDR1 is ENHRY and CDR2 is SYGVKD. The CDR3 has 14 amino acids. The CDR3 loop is CASTSGGAGDTQYF. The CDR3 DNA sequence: TGTGCCAGCACTAGCGGGGGGGCTGGAGATACGCAGTATTTT.

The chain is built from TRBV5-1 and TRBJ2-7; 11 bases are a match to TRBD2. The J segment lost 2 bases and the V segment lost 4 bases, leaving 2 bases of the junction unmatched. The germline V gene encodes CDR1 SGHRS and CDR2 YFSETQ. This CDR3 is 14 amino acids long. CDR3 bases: TGCGCCAGCAGCGTGACTAGCGGGACCTACGAGCAGTACTTC. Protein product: CASSVTSGTYEQYF. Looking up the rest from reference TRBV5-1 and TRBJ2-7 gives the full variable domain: KAGVTQTPRYLIKTRGQQVTLSCSPISGHRSVSWYQQTPGQGLQFLFEYFSETQRNKGNFPGRFSGRQFSNSRSEMNVSTLELGDSALYLCASSVTSGTYEQYFGPGTRLTVT.

In DNA form, the CDR3 reads TGTGCCATCAGTGAGAACAGGAAAGAGCAGTACTTC. Amino acid sequence: CAISENRKEQYF. V is TRBV10-3 and J is TRBJ2-7, with D perhaps TRBD1 (5 bases). Germline assignment: CDR1 ENHRY and CDR2 SYGVKD. The CDR3 consists of 12 residues. V was shortened by 2 bases and J by 7 bases, with 9 bases between the two germline ends.

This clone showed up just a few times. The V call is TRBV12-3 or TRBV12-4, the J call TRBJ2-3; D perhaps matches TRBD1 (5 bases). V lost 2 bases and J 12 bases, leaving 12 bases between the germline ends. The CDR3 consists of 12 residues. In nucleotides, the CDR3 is TGTGCCAGCAGTTTAAACAGGCCCTATCAGTATTTT. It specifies CASSLNRPYQYF.

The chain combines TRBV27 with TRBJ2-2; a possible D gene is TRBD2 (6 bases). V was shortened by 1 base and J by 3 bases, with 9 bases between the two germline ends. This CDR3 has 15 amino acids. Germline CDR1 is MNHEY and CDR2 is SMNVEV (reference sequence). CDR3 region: CASSLFAGYTGELFF. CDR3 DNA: TGTGCCAGCAGTTTATTCGCGGGATACACCGGGGAGCTGTTTTTT.

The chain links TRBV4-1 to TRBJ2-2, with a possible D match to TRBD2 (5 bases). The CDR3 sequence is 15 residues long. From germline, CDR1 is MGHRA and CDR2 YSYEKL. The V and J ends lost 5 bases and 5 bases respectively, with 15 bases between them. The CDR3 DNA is TGCGCCAGCAGCAAACCACTTCGGGATACCGGGGAGCTGTTTTTT. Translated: CASSKPLRDTGELFF.

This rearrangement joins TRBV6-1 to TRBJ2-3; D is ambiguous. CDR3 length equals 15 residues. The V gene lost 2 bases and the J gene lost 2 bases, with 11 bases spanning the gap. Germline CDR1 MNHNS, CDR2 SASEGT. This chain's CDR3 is CASSERSTSTDTQYF. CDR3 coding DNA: TGTGCCAGCAGTGAACGGAGCACTTCCACAGATACGCAGTATTTT.

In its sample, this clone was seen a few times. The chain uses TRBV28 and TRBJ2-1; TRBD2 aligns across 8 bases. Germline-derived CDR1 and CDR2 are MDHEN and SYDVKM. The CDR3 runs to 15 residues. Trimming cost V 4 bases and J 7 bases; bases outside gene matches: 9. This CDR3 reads CASSSRGGRWNEQFF. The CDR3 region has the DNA TGTGCCAGCAGTTCCCGGGGGGGCCGATGGAATGAGCAGTTCTTC.

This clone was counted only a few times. In DNA form, the CDR3 reads TGCGCCAGCAGCCAAGACAGGACAGTCACCGGGGAGCTGTTTTTT. Its protein is CASSQDRTVTGELFF. The chain recombines TRBV4-3 with TRBJ2-2; the D gene is possibly TRBD1 (6 bases). The CDR3 has 15 residues. V lost 0 bases to trimming and J lost 4 bases, with 9 bases between them. The germline V gene encodes CDR1 LGHNA and CDR2 YSLEER.

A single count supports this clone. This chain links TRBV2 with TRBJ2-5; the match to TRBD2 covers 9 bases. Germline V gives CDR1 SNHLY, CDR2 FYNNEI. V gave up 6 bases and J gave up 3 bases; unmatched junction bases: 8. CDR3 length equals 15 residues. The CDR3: CASRGFLAGKETQYF. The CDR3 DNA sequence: TGTGCCAGCAGAGGATTCCTAGCGGGAAAAGAGACCCAGTACTTC.

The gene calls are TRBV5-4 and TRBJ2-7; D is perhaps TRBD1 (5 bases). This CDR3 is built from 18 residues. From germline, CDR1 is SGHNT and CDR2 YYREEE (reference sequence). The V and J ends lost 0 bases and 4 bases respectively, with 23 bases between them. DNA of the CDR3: TGTGCCAGCAGCTTGGGGGGCAGTCTTGGTCTCCCCGCGTACGAGCAGTACTTC. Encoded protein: CASSLGGSLGLPAYEQYF.

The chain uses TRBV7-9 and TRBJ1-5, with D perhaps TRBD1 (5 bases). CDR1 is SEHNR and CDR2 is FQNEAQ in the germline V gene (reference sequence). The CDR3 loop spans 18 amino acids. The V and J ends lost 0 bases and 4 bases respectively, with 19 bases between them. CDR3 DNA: TGTGCCAGCAGCTTAGCCGACAGCAACTCACCTGGAAATCAGCCCCAGCATTTT. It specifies CASSLADSNSPGNQPQHF.

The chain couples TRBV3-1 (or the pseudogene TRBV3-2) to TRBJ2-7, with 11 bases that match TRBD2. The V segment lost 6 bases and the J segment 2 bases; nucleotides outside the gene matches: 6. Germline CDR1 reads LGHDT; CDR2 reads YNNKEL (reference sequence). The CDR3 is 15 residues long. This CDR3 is CASRFGTSGPYEQYF. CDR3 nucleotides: TGTGCCAGCAGGTTCGGGACTAGCGGACCCTACGAGCAGTACTTC.

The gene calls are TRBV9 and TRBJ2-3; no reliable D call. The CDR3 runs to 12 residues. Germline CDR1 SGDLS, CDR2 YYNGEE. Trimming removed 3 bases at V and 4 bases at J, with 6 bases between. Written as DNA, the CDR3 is TGTGCCAGCAGCGGTCTCTCAGATACGCAGTATTTT. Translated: CASSGLSDTQYF. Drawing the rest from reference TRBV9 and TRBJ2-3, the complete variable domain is DSGVTQTPKHLITATGQRVTLRCSPRSGDLSVYWYQQSLDQGLQFLIQYYNGEERAKGNILERFSAQQFPDLHSELNLSSLELGDSALYFCASSGLSDTQYFGPGTRLTVL.

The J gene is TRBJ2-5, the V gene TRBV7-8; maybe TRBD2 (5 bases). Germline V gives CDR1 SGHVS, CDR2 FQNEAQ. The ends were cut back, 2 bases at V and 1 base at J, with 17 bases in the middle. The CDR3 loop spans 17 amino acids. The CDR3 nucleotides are TGTGCCAGCAGCTTACTAGAGGGTCTCCGAGGCCAAGAGACCCAGTACTTC. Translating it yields CASSLLEGLRGQETQYF. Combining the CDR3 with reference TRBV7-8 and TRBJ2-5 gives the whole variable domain GAGVSQSPRYKVAKRGQDVALRCDPISGHVSLFWYQQALGQGPEFLTYFQNEAQLDKSGLPSDRFFAERPEGSVSTLKIQRTQQEDSAVYLCASSLLEGLRGQETQYFGPGTRLLVL.

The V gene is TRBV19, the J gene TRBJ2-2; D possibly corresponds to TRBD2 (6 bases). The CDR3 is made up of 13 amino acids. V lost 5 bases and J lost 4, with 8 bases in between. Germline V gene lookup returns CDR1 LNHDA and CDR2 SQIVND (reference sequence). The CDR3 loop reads CASSLTSTGELFF. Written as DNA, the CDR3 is TGTGCCAGTAGTTTGACTAGCACCGGGGAGCTGTTTTTT.

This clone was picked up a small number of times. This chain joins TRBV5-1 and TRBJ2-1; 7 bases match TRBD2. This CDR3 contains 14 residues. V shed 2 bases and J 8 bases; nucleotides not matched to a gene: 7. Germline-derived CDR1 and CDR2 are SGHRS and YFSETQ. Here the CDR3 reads CASSFELAIDEQFF. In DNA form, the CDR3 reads TGCGCCAGCAGCTTTGAACTAGCGATCGATGAGCAGTTCTTC.

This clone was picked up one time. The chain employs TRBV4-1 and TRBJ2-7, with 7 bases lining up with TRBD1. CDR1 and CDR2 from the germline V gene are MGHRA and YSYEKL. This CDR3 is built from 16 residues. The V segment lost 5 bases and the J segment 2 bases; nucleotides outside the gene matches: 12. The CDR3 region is CASSTGQGVETYEQYF. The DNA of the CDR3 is TGCGCCAGCAGCACCGGGCAGGGGGTGGAAACCTACGAGCAGTACTTC.

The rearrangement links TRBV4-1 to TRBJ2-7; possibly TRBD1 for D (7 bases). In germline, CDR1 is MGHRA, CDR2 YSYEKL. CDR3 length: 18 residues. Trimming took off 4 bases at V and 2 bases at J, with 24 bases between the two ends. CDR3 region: CASSPDGGTTGNPYEQYF. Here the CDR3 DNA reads TGCGCCAGCAGCCCGGATGGGGGGACGACAGGGAACCCCTACGAGCAGTACTTC.

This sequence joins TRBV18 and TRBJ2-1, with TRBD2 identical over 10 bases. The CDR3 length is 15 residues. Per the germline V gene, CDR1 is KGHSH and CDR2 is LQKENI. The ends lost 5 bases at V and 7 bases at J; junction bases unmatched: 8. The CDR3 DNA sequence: TGTGCCAGCTCAAGCCTAGCGGGAGTGGGTAATGAGCAGTTCTTC. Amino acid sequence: CASSSLAGVGNEQFF.

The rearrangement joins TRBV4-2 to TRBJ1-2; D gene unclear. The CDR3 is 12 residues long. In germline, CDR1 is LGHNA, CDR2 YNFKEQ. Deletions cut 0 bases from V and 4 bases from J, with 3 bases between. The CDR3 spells CASSQDSYGYTF. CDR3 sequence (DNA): TGTGCCAGCAGCCAAGACAGCTATGGCTACACCTTC.

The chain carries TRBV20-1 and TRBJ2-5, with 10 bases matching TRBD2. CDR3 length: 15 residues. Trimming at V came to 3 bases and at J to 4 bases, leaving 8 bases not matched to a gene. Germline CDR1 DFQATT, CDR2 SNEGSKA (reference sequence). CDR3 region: CSASSSGGPGETQYF. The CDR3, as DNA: TGCAGTGCTAGTTCTAGCGGGGGCCCGGGAGAGACCCAGTACTTC.

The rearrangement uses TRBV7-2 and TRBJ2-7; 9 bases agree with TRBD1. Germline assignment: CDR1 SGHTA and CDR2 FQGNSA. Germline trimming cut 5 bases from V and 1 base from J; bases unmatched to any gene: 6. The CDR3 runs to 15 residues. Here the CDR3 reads CASSLGQGTSYEQYF. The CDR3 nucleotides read TGTGCCAGCAGCCTGGGACAGGGTACATCCTACGAGCAGTACTTC.

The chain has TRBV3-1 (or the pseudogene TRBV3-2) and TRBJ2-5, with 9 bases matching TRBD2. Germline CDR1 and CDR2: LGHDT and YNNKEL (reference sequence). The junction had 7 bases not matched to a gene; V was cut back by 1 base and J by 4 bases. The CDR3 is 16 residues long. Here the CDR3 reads CASSQVGGGAGETQYF. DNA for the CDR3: TGTGCCAGCAGCCAAGTGGGCGGGGGGGCCGGAGAGACCCAGTACTTC.

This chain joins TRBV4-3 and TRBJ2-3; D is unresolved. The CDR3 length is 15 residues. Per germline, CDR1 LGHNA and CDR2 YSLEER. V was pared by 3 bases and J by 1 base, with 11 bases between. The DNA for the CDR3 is TGCGCCAGCAGCCAGACACAGTCTCGCACAGATACGCAGTATTTT. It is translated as CASSQTQSRTDTQYF.